These 8 T cell receptor beta chains came from one sample sequenced in a study of blood T cell repertoires in COVID-19. The assay was immunoSEQ multiplex PCR, and TCRdb's table has in-frame clones only and misses some. The profile covers roughly 20,000 clones, with about nine tenths appearing a single time and roughly 8% taken by the ten largest. Sequencing used peripheral blood. All receptors come from a human donor in a cohort sampled during active COVID-19. The donor label of this sample is uncertain.

This clone turned up a few times. This chain joins TRBV18 and TRBJ1-5; 7 bases agree with TRBD1. This CDR3 spans 17 amino acids. V dropped 5 bases and J dropped 1; count of bases not matched to a gene: 11. CDR1 and CDR2 (germline): KGHSH, LQKENI. In DNA form, the CDR3 reads TGTGCCAGCTCAATTTCCGGGACAGCCGGGAGCAATCAGCCCCAGCATTTT. This sequence encodes CASSISGTAGSNQPQHF.

This sequence joins TRBV10-3 and TRBJ2-1; TRBD1 aligns across 7 bases. Germline trimming cut 7 bases from V and 2 bases from J; bases unmatched to any gene: 2. Germline CDR1 and CDR2: ENHRY and SYGVKD. The CDR3 length is 13 residues. The CDR3 protein is CAIMGQTYNEQFF. The CDR3 region has the DNA TGTGCCATCATGGGACAGACCTACAATGAGCAGTTCTTC.

This clone was seen just once. This sequence joins TRBV6-4 and TRBJ2-1; 9 bases fit TRBD2. Germline V gene lookup returns CDR1 MRHNA and CDR2 SNTAGT. The V and J ends lost 5 bases and 5 bases, in that order; junction bases with no gene match: 7. There are 15 residues in the CDR3. The CDR3 loop is CASSPLAGRDNEQFF. CDR3 DNA: TGTGCCAGCAGTCCCCTAGCGGGGCGGGACAATGAGCAGTTCTTC.

This sequence joins TRBV2 and TRBJ2-5; 8 nucleotides match TRBD1. The germline CDR1 and CDR2 sequences are SNHLY and FYNNEI. The CDR3 loop spans 13 amino acids. J gave up 5 bases and V 4 bases, and 3 bases lay outside the gene matches. The CDR3 reads CASSGTGTETQYF. CDR3 DNA: TGTGCCAGCAGTGGGACAGGGACGGAGACCCAGTACTTC.

The rearrangement links TRBV5-3 to TRBJ1-5; possibly TRBD1 for D (6 bases). TRBV5-3 is known as an ORF, though its function is uncertain. Trimming pared 4 bases from V and 2 bases from J, leaving 16 bases between. The CDR3 extends over 16 amino acids. The CDR3: CARSAAGGPGNQPQHF. The CDR3 DNA follows: TGTGCCAGAAGCGCCGCGGGGGGGCCGGGCAATCAGCCCCAGCATTTT.

The chain links TRBV18 to TRBJ1-5; D unresolved. Germline assignment: CDR1 KGHSH and CDR2 LQKENI. V gave up 6 bases and J gave up 5 bases, with 11 bases separating them. The CDR3 is 13 amino acids. CDR3 coding DNA: TGTGCCAGCTCTCCCACCTCAGATCAGCCCCAGCATTTT. It encodes CASSPTSDQPQHF.

The V call is TRBV7-2, the J call TRBJ1-5, with 10 bases fitting TRBD1. CDR1 is SGHTA and CDR2 is FQGNSA in the germline V gene. V shed 4 bases and J 6 bases; nucleotides not matched to a gene: 6. The CDR3 is made up of 15 amino acids. The chain's CDR3 is CASSSRDRGIQPQHF. For the CDR3, the DNA is TGTGCCAGCAGCTCCCGGGACAGGGGAATTCAGCCCCAGCATTTT. The full variable domain, its missing parts supplied by reference TRBV7-2 and TRBJ1-5, is GAGVSQSPSNKVTEKGKDVELRCDPISGHTALYWYRQSLGQGLEFLIYFQGNSAPDKSGLPSDRFSAERTGGSVSTLTIQRTQQEDSAVYLCASSSRDRGIQPQHFGDGTRLSIL.

This rearrangement joins TRBV30 to TRBJ2-7, with TRBD2 matching 12 bases. Germline assignment: CDR1 GTSNPN and CDR2 SVGIG (reference sequence). The CDR3 has 16 amino acids. Trimming removed 2 bases from V and 0 bases from J; junction bases left unmatched: 5. CDR3: CAWSPGTSGFSYEQYF. DNA for the CDR3: TGTGCCTGGAGTCCGGGGACTAGCGGGTTCTCCTACGAGCAGTACTTC. Using reference TRBV30 and TRBJ2-7 for the parts outside the CDR3, the full variable domain is SQTIHQWPATLVQPVGSPLSLECTVEGTSNPNLYWYRQAAGRGLQLLFYSVGIGQISSEVPQNLSASRPQDRQFILSSKKLLLSDSGFYLCAWSPGTSGFSYEQYFGPGTRLTVT.